A selection of T cell receptor beta chains follows, all from one sample in a study of blood T cell repertoires in COVID-19. TCRdb's table, derived via immunoSEQ multiplex PCR, lists solely in-frame clones and lacks some. The data hold 400,000 or so clones, with 85% to 90% observed a single time. The sequencing sample was made of peripheral blood. These receptors were taken from a man aged 18-30 years with COVID-19, enrolled during active disease. CDR3s include the opening cysteine and the closing phenylalanine or tryptophan. The D gene is left open where the match is weak. Size values are once, few and many counts, or a class for expanded clones, and some rows have none.

V	size	J	D	CDR3	DNA
TRBV7-2	NA	TRBJ2-1	NA	CASSLSVSRGYNEQFF	TGTGCCAGCAGCTTATCAGTAAGTCGAGGGTACAATGAGCAGTTCTTC
TRBV2	NA	TRBJ2-1	NA	CASRAIRGRHNEQFF	TGTGCCAGCAGGGCCATCAGGGGTCGTCACAATGAGCAGTTCTTC
TRBV14	once	TRBJ2-7	NA	CASSQEGLGSSYEQYF	TGTGCCAGCAGCCAAGAAGGGTTGGGGAGCTCCTACGAGCAGTACTTC
TRBV7-9	NA	TRBJ2-3	TRBD2	CASSLSGGTDTQYF	TGTGCCAGCAGCCTTAGCGGGGGCACAGATACGCAGTATTTT
TRBV7-5	NA	TRBJ2-3	NA	CVRSLAFSASGSIDTQYF	TGTGTCAGAAGCTTAGCGTTCTCGGCTAGCGGGAGTATCGATACGCAGTATTTT
TRBV15	NA	TRBJ2-7	TRBD1	CATSSSGTGSYEQYF	TGTGCCACCAGCAGTTCCGGGACAGGGTCCTACGAGCAGTACTTC
TRBV30	NA	TRBJ1-1	NA	CAWSWGRTTEAFF	TGTGCCTGGAGTTGGGGGCGGACCACTGAAGCTTTCTTT
TRBV7-2	NA	TRBJ2-5	NA	CASTFLGLPPQYF	TGTGCCAGCACCTTCTTAGGACTGCCGCCCCAGTACTTC
TRBV29-1	NA	TRBJ2-3	NA	CSVAGVGTDTQYF	TGCAGCGTGGCAGGGGTGGGCACAGATACGCAGTATTTT
TRBV2	NA	TRBJ2-7	TRBD2	CASTRAGLQYF	TGTGCCAGCACGCGAGCGGGACTTCAGTACTTC
TRBV10-3	NA	TRBJ2-3	TRBD2	CAISGTGTSWDTQYF	TGTGCCATCAGTGGAACCGGGACTAGCTGGGATACGCAGTATTTT
TRBV11-3	NA	TRBJ2-3	NA	CASSLTWADTQYF	TGTGCCAGCAGCTTGACTTGGGCAGATACGCAGTATTTT
TRBV5-1	NA	TRBJ2-1	TRBD2	CASSPNPGLAGEGEQFF	TGCGCCAGCAGCCCTAACCCAGGACTAGCGGGAGAGGGTGAGCAGTTCTTC
TRBV5-4	once	TRBJ2-2	TRBD1	CASSLQQGARTGELFF	TGTGCCAGCAGCTTACAACAGGGGGCGAGGACCGGGGAGCTGTTTTTT
TRBV6-4	NA	TRBJ2-6	TRBD1	CASGPGTGSSGANVLTF	TGTGCCAGCGGACCCGGGACAGGGTCCTCTGGGGCCAACGTCCTGACTTTC
TRBV6-5	NA	TRBJ2-5	TRBD2	CASSRLAGVQETQYF	TGTGCCAGCAGTAGACTAGCGGGAGTCCAAGAGACCCAGTACTTC
TRBV29-1	few	TRBJ1-2	TRBD1	CSADLRTGNGYTF	TGCAGCGCTGATCTCCGGACAGGGAATGGCTACACCTTC
TRBV9	NA	TRBJ2-3	NA	CASSVVGGPSTDTQYF	TGTGCCAGCAGCGTAGTGGGAGGTCCGAGCACAGATACGCAGTATTTT
TRBV9	NA	TRBJ1-5	NA	CASSVGVQGNQPQHF	TGTGCCAGCAGCGTAGGAGTCCAGGGCAATCAGCCCCAGCATTTT
TRBV7-9	NA	TRBJ2-1	TRBD2	CASSHRTSGDREQFF	TGTGCCAGCAGCCACCGGACTAGCGGGGATCGGGAGCAGTTCTTC
TRBV9	NA	TRBJ2-2	NA	CASTGNTGELFF	TGTGCCAGCACAGGGAACACCGGGGAGCTGTTTTTT
TRBV24-1	NA	TRBJ1-4	TRBD1	CATSDVKQGPLEKLFF	TGTGCCACCAGTGACGTAAAACAGGGGCCTTTGGAAAAACTGTTTTTT
TRBV2	NA	TRBJ2-1	TRBD1	CASIGTGYNEQFF	TGTGCCAGCATCGGGACAGGGTACAATGAGCAGTTCTTC
TRBV27	NA	TRBJ1-6	NA	CASSGSLARSPLHF	TGTGCCAGCAGCGGCTCCTTAGCGAGGTCACCCCTCCACTTT
TRBV2	NA	TRBJ1-1	NA	CASTSPTGSNTEAFF	TGTGCCAGCACCTCCCCGACAGGCTCGAACACTGAAGCTTTCTTT
TRBV5-1	NA	TRBJ2-1	TRBD1	CASSPGDRDYNEQFF	TGCGCCAGCAGCCCGGGGGACAGGGACTACAATGAGCAGTTCTTC